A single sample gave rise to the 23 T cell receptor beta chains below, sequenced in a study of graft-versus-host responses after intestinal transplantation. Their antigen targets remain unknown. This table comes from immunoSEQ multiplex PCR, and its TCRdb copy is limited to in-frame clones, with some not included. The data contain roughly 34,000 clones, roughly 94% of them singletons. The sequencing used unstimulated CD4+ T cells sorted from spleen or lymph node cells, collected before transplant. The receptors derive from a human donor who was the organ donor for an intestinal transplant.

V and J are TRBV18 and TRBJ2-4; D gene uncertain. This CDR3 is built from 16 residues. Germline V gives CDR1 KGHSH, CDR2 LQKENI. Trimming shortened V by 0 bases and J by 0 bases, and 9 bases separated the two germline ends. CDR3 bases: TGTGCCAGCTCACCACCGGGCCATATAGCCAAAAACATTCAGTACTTC. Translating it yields CASSPPGHIAKNIQYF.

The CDR3 spells CASSSGQGIRNQPQHF. The CDR3 DNA sequence: TGTGCCAGCAGTTCGGGACAGGGAATAAGAAATCAGCCCCAGCATTTT. The V and J genes are TRBV27 and TRBJ1-5, with 9 bases fitting TRBD1. The V segment lost 4 bases and the J segment 4 bases; nucleotides outside the gene matches: 8. The germline V gene has CDR1 MNHEY and CDR2 SMNVEV (reference sequence). The CDR3 consists of 16 residues.

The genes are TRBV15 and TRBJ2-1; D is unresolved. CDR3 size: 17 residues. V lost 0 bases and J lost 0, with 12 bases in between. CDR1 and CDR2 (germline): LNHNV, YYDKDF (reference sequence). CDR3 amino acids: CATSRDIRLSSYNEQFF. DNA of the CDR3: TGTGCCACCAGCAGAGATATAAGGCTGAGCTCCTACAATGAGCAGTTCTTC.

The CDR3 here is CASSDKGSSGGRRETQYF. In DNA form, the CDR3 reads TGTGCCAGCAGTGATAAAGGTTCTAGCGGGGGGCGGAGGGAGACCCAGTACTTC. The genes are TRBV6-1 and TRBJ2-5; 11 positions agree with TRBD2. CDR1 MNHNS and CDR2 SASEGT come from the germline V gene. The CDR3 runs to 18 residues. Germline trimming cut 3 bases from V and 5 bases from J; bases unmatched to any gene: 14.

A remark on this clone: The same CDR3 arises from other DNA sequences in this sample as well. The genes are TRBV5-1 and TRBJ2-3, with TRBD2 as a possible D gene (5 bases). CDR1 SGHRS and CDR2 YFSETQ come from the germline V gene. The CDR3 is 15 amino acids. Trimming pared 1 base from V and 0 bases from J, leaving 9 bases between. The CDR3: CASSLLATSTDTQYF. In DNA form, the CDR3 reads TGCGCCAGCAGCTTGTTAGCGACTAGCACAGATACGCAGTATTTT.

The CDR3 sequence: CASSQVRKRTGKNYNEQFF. DNA for the CDR3: TGCGCCAGCAGCCAAGTACGAAAACGGACAGGGAAAAACTACAATGAGCAGTTCTTC. This chain connects TRBV4-1 to TRBJ2-1; 8 bases agree with TRBD1. V lost 1 base, J lost 3 bases, and 14 bases stayed unmatched. Germline CDR1 and CDR2: MGHRA and YSYEKL. This CDR3 contains 19 residues.

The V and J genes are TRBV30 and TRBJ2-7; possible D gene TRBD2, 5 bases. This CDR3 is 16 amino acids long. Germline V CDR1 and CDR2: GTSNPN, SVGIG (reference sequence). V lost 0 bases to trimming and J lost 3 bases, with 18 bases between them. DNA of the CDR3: TGTGCCTGGAGTGTACACAGCGCTCTAGCCCACTACGAGCAGTACTTC. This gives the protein CAWSVHSALAHYEQYF.

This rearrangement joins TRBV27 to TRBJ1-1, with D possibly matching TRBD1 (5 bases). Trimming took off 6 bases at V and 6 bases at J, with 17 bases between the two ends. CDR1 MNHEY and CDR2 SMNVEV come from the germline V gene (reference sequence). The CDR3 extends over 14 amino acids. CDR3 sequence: CASRTNSQGSEAFF. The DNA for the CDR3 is TGTGCCAGCAGAACAAATTCCCAGGGTTCTGAAGCTTTCTTT.

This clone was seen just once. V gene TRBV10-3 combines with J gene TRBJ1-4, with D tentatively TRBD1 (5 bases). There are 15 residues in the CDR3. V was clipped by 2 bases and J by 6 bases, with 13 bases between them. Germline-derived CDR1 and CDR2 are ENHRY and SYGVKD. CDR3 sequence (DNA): TGTGCCATCAGTGAGCCCGGGACGCAGGATGAAAAACTGTTTTTT. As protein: CAISEPGTQDEKLFF.

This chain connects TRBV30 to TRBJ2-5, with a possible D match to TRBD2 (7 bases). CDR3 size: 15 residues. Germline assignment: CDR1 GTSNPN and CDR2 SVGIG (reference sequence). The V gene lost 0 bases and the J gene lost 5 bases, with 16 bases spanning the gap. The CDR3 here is CAWSVVGGARETQYF. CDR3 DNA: TGTGCCTGGAGTGTAGTGGGGGGGGCCAGGGAGACCCAGTACTTC.

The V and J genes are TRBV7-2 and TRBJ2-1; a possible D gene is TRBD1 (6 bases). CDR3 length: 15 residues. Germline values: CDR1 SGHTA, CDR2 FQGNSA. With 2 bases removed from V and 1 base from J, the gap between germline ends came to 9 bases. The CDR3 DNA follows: TGTGCCAGCAGCTTAACCGGACAGTCCTACAATGAGCAGTTCTTC. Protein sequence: CASSLTGQSYNEQFF.

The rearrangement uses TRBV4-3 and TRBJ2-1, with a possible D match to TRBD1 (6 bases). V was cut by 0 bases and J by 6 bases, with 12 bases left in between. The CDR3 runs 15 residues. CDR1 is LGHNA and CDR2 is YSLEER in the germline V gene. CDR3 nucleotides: TGCGCCAGCAGCCAAGAAAATAACAGGGTCAATGAGCAGTTCTTC. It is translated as CASSQENNRVNEQFF.

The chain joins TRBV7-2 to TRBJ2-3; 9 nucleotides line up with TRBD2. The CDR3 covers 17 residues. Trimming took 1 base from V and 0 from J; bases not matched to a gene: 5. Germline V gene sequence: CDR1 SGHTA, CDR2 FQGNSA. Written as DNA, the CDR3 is TGTGCCAGCAGCTTAGGGGCTAGCGGGACTAGCACAGATACGCAGTATTTT. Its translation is CASSLGASGTSTDTQYF.

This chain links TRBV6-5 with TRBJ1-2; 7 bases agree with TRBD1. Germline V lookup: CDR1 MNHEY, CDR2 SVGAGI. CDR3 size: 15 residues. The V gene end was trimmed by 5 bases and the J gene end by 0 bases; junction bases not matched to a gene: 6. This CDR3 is CASSRGQATNYGYTF. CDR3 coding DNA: TGTGCCAGCAGTCGCGGACAGGCGACTAACTATGGCTACACCTTC.

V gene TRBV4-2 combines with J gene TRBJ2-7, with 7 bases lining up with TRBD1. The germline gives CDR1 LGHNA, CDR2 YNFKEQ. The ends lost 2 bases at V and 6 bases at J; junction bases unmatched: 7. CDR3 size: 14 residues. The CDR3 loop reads CASSQNKGTAEQYF. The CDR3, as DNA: TGTGCCAGCAGCCAAAACAAAGGGACAGCCGAGCAGTACTTC.

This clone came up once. The CDR3 here is CASSERGRGRYTGELFF. The CDR3 DNA reads as TGTGCCAGCAGCGAGCGGGGCAGGGGGCGGTACACCGGGGAGCTGTTTTTT. J is TRBJ2-2 and V is TRBV7-2; D might be TRBD1 (8 bases). Trimming shortened V by 5 bases and J by 3 bases, and 19 bases separated the two germline ends. This CDR3 region has 17 residues. Germline values: CDR1 SGHTA, CDR2 FQGNSA.

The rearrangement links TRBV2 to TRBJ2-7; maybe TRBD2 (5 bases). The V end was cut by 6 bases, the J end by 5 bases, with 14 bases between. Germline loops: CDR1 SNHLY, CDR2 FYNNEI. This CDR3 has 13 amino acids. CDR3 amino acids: CASRRTGKDEQYF. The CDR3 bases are TGTGCCAGCAGGAGGACGGGAAAGGACGAGCAGTACTTC.

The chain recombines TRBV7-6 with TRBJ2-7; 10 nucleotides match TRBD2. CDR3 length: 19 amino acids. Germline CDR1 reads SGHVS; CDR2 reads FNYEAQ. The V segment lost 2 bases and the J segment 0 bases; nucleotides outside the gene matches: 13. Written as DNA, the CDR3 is TGTGCCAGCAGCTTAAGGGGGGCTAGCGGGGGCCGCTACTCCTACGAGCAGTACTTC. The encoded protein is CASSLRGASGGRYSYEQYF.

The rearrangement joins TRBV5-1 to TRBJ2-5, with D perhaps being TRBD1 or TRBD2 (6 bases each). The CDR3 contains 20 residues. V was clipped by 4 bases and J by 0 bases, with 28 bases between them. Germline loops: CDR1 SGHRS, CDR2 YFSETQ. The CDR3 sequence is CASSTHGLVGGLPYQETQYF. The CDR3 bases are TGCGCCAGCAGCACGCACGGGCTGGTGGGGGGCTTACCTTACCAAGAGACCCAGTACTTC.

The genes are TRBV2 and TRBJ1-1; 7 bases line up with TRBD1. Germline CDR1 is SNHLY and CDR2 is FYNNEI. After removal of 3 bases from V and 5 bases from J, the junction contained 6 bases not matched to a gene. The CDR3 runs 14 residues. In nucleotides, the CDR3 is TGTGCCAGCAGTGATGGCAGGGGGAGGACTGAAGCTTTCTTT. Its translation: CASSDGRGRTEAFF. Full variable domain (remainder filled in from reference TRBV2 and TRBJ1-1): EPEVTQTPSHQVTQMGQEVILRCVPISNHLYFYWYRQILGQKVEFLVSFYNNEISEKSEIFDDQFSVERPDGSNFTLKIRSTKLEDSAMYFCASSDGRGRTEAFFGQGTRLTVV.

The CDR3 reads CASIRGDTIEKLFF. CDR3 coding DNA: TGTGCCAGCATCAGAGGGGATACAATTGAAAAACTGTTTTTT. The V gene is TRBV6-6, the J gene TRBJ1-4; tentatively, D is TRBD1 (5 bases). Per germline, CDR1 MNHNY and CDR2 SVGAGI (reference sequence). V shed 7 bases and J shed 7 bases, with 16 bases lying between them. This CDR3 has 14 residues.

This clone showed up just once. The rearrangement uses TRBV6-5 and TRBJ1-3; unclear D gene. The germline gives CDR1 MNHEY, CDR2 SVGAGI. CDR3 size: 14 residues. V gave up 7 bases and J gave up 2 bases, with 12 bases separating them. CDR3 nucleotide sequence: TGTGCCAGCAAACTCCAGGAGCCTGGAAACACCATATATTTT. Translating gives CASKLQEPGNTIYF.

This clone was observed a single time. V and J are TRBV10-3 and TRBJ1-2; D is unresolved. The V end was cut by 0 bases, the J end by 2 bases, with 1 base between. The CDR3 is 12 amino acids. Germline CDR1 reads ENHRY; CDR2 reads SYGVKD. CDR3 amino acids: CAISESNYGYTF. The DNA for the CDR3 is TGTGCCATCAGTGAGTCAAACTATGGCTACACCTTC.